The 15 T cell receptor beta chains presented below share a single source sample, sequenced in a study of blood T cell repertoires in COVID-19. Profiling relied on immunoSEQ multiplex PCR, and the TCRdb table lists in-frame clones only, not all of them. The sample shows under 350,000 clones, around 86% of them seen only once. The sample comprised peripheral blood. The receptors were gathered from a middle-aged man with acute or convalescent COVID-19.

The J gene is TRBJ2-7, the V gene TRBV6-6; weak D call: TRBD1 (5 bases). Trimming took 10 bases from V and 0 from J, leaving 16 bases between them. Germline CDR1 reads MNHNY; CDR2 reads SVGAGI (reference sequence). The CDR3 extends over 14 amino acids. The CDR3 nucleotides read TGTGCCATAAGAGACAGCTCGAGCTCCTACGAGCAGTACTTC. Translated, it gives CAIRDSSSSYEQYF.

This chain joins TRBV19 and TRBJ1-5; D may be TRBD1 (5 bases). This CDR3 is 16 amino acids long. V lost 1 base, J lost 1 base, and 11 bases lay in between. Germline CDR1 and CDR2: LNHDA and SQIVND (reference sequence). CDR3 in amino acids: CASSIGPSGSNQPQHF. The CDR3 DNA follows: TGTGCCAGTAGTATAGGTCCTTCAGGGAGCAATCAGCCCCAGCATTTT.

The gene calls are TRBV11-3 and TRBJ1-1; unclear D gene. Germline CDR1 SGHNT, CDR2 YENEEA. The CDR3 extends over 14 amino acids. Deletions cut 0 bases from V and 0 bases from J, with 5 bases between. The CDR3 DNA reads TGTGCCAGCAGCTTAGACGGGTTGAACACTGAAGCTTTCTTT. This gives the protein CASSLDGLNTEAFF.

The chain is built from TRBV5-1 and TRBJ2-5; 9 nucleotides align to TRBD2. This CDR3 contains 17 residues. Trimming at V came to 4 bases and at J to 1 base, leaving 11 bases not matched to a gene. The germline CDR1 and CDR2 sequences are SGHRS and YFSETQ. CDR3 in DNA: TGCGCCAGCAGCCCCCTTGGGGCGGGGGGGACCCAAGAGACCCAGTACTTC. It translates to CASSPLGAGGTQETQYF.

The rearrangement links TRBV19 to TRBJ1-6; the match to TRBD1 covers 8 bases. V gave up 10 bases and J gave up 5 bases; unmatched junction bases: 4. In germline, CDR1 is LNHDA, CDR2 SQIVND (reference sequence). The CDR3 consists of 13 residues. As DNA, the CDR3 is TGTGCCATCCCGGGACAGGATAATTCACCCCTCCACTTT. Protein sequence: CAIPGQDNSPLHF.

This clone appeared a few times. A read error may produce the germline difference seen at one junction end. The V and J genes are TRBV3-1 (or the pseudogene TRBV3-2) and TRBJ2-3; D might be TRBD2 (7 bases). This CDR3 spans 17 amino acids. Germline CDR1 and CDR2: LGHDT and YNNKEL (reference sequence). The CDR3 reads CASSPPWGRGGTDTQYF. CDR3 in DNA: TGTGCCAGCAGCCCCCCCTGGGGGAGGGGGGGCACTGATACGCAGTATTTT.

The chain couples TRBV10-3 to TRBJ1-2, with 7 bases identical to TRBD1. The CDR3 totals 13 residues. In germline, CDR1 is ENHRY, CDR2 SYGVKD. V lost 7 bases to trimming and J lost 3 bases; unmatched junction nucleotides: 5. The CDR3 nucleotides are TGTGCCATCACCACCGGACAGGACTATGGCTACACCTTC. It yields the protein CAITTGQDYGYTF.

The gene calls are TRBV18 and TRBJ1-4; no firm D call. V dropped 3 bases and J dropped 7 bases, with 9 bases sitting between them. Germline V gene data show CDR1 as KGHSH and CDR2 as LQKENI. CDR3 length: 13 amino acids. The CDR3 spells CASSPEESEKLFF. The CDR3 DNA reads as TGTGCCAGCTCACCCGAGGAGAGTGAAAAACTGTTTTTT.

V is TRBV7-3 and J is TRBJ2-5, with D perhaps TRBD1 (6 bases). The CDR3 consists of 13 residues. Germline CDR1 is SGHTA and CDR2 is FQGTGA. Trimming left V 5 bases short and J 4 bases short, with 11 bases between. The CDR3 region is CASSPLGAETQYF. The CDR3 DNA is TGTGCCAGCAGCCCATTGGGGGCAGAGACCCAGTACTTC.

The V call is TRBV9, the J call TRBJ1-5; TRBD1 matches at 7 bases. V trimming: 4 bases; J trimming: 4 bases; junction bases outside the gene matches: 8. Germline V gene sequence: CDR1 SGDLS, CDR2 YYNGEE. CDR3 length: 15 amino acids. CDR3 nucleotides: TGTGCCAGCAGCTCAGCAGGGGGATCGAATCAGCCCCAGCATTTT. Its protein is CASSSAGGSNQPQHF.

The rearrangement joins TRBV5-6 to TRBJ1-5; 7 bases map to TRBD1. CDR1 SGHDT and CDR2 YYEEEE come from the germline V gene. J lost 3 bases, V lost 4 bases, and 4 bases had no gene match. The CDR3 totals 14 residues. This chain's CDR3 is CASSPGQFNQPQHF. The DNA for the CDR3 is TGTGCCAGCAGCCCGGGACAGTTCAATCAGCCCCAGCATTTT.

The rearrangement joins TRBV5-1 to TRBJ1-3; D may be TRBD1 (6 bases). Per the germline V gene, CDR1 is SGHRS and CDR2 is YFSETQ. Between the trimmed V and J ends, which lost 4 bases and 2 bases, there was a span of 10 bases. The CDR3 extends over 14 amino acids. The CDR3 loop is CASSLQGPGNTIYF. The CDR3 DNA follows: TGCGCCAGCAGCCTACAGGGCCCTGGAAACACCATATATTTT.

Only one count was recorded for this clone. J is TRBJ2-2 and V is TRBV5-1; D might be TRBD2 (6 bases). The CDR3 loop spans 16 amino acids. V shed 4 bases and J shed 1 base, with 14 bases lying between them. From germline, CDR1 is SGHRS and CDR2 YFSETQ. CDR3 amino acids: CASSPGAGRNTGELFF. The CDR3 bases are TGCGCCAGCAGCCCTGGGGCGGGACGGAACACCGGGGAGCTGTTTTTT. Based on the CDR3 plus reference TRBV5-1 and TRBJ2-2, the full variable domain is KAGVTQTPRYLIKTRGQQVTLSCSPISGHRSVSWYQQTPGQGLQFLFEYFSETQRNKGNFPGRFSGRQFSNSRSEMNVSTLELGDSALYLCASSPGAGRNTGELFFGEGSRLTVL.

The genes are TRBV13 and TRBJ1-5; tentatively, D is TRBD1 (5 bases). V was pared by 5 bases and J by 9 bases, with 8 bases between. Germline values: CDR1 PRHDT, CDR2 FYEKMQ (reference sequence). This CDR3 has 11 residues. The CDR3 here is CASSGGGPQHF. CDR3 nucleotides: TGTGCCAGCAGCGGGGGGGGGCCCCAGCATTTT.

The chain recombines TRBV7-9 with TRBJ1-6; D possibly corresponds to TRBD1 (5 bases). CDR1 and CDR2 (germline): SEHNR, FQNEAQ (reference sequence). Trimming removed 8 bases at V and 5 bases at J, with 10 bases between. This CDR3 is 13 amino acids long. The CDR3 protein is CASQGLHNSPLHF. The DNA for the CDR3 is TGTGCCAGCCAGGGTTTGCATAATTCACCCCTCCACTTT.